This T cell receptor (beta chain) stems from a study of cytomegalovirus exposure and HLA in healthy donors. In the PCR, 60 Vbeta and 13 Jbeta primers were used. Profiled with immunoSEQ multiplex PCR; TCRdb holds only in-frame clones, not every one. The sample lists about 140,000 clones; around 68% were seen once. This clone appeared a few times. CDR3 size: 16 residues. V was clipped by 2 bases and J by 2 bases; unmatched bases: 6. The germline V gene has CDR1 MNHEY and CDR2 SVGAGI. This clonotype was obtained from a young man in good health and CMV-seropositive. What was sequenced was PBMCs. The rearrangement uses TRBV6-5 and TRBJ2-7; the match to TRBD1 covers 10 bases. CDR3 in DNA: TGTGCCAGCAGTTACGGCGGGACAGGGGTAGCCTACGAGCAGTACTTC. Encoded protein: CASSYGGTGVAYEQYF.